This is a list of T cell receptor beta chains from one sample in a study of vaccination and CD4 T cells after COVID-19. What these receptors recognize is not known. TCRdb re-analysed the PCR reads in MiXCR, keeping a single row per CDR3 protein. The sample lists under 25,000 distinct CDR3 sequences; under 25% were seen once. The sample consisted of cultured CD4+ T cells from blood. These receptors originate from a human donor with COVID-19. Both conserved end residues are part of each CDR3. The D gene is left open where the match is weak. Rows may omit the clone size; those that give it use once, few, many or a size class.

D	size	V	J	CDR3	DNA
-	few	TRBV25-1	TRBJ2-1	CASCPPGANEQFF	TGTGCCAGCTGTCCCCCGGGGGCCAATGAGCAGTTCTTC
-	medium-sized	TRBV6-1	TRBJ1-2	CASSPDLVRSSGYTF	TGTGCCAGCAGCCCAGACCTGGTGCGTTCTAGTGGCTACACCTTC
TRBD1	medium-sized	TRBV27	TRBJ1-1	CASSFLTGGKTLEAFF	TGTGCCAGCAGTTTCCTGACAGGGGGCAAGACGTTAGAAGCTTTCTTT
-	-	TRBV2	TRBJ2-6	CASSVSGNSGANVLTF	TGTGCCAGCAGTGTTTCCGGGAACTCTGGGGCCAACGTCCTGACTTTC
TRBD1	-	TRBV5-4	TRBJ2-1	CASSSRTTGTGVNEQFF	TGTGCCAGCAGCTCCAGAACAACCGGGACAGGAGTCAATGAGCAGTTCTTC
-	-	TRBV14	TRBJ1-1	CASSRIGPRANTEAFF	TGTGCCAGCAGCCGCATAGGGCCCAGGGCGAACACTGAAGCTTTCTTT
TRBD2	once	TRBV4-3	TRBJ2-5	CASSQVRQAGGRRQATQYF	TGCGCCAGCAGCCAAGTCCGGCAAGCGGGGGGCCGACGACAGGCGACCCAGTACTTC
TRBD2	few	TRBV7-9	TRBJ2-1	CASSLREGLTYNEQFF	TGTGCCAGCAGCTTACGGGAGGGGCTTACCTACAATGAGCAGTTCTTC
-	-	TRBV5-4	TRBJ2-3	CASSSPRGGTTDTQYF	TGTGCCAGCAGCTCCCCGAGGGGGGGCACGACAGATACGCAGTATTTT
-	-	TRBV7-9	TRBJ2-2	CASSSPPWGELFF	TGTGCCAGCAGCTCCCCCCCATGGGGGGAGCTGTTTTTT
-	few	TRBV19	TRBJ1-3	CASSTEGSGNTIYF	TGTGCCAGTAGCACAGAGGGATCTGGAAACACCATATATTTT
-	-	TRBV18	TRBJ1-3	CASSRTATEYTIYF	TGTGCCAGCTCTCGAACAGCGACGGAGTACACCATATATTTT
-	-	TRBV27	TRBJ2-3	CASSLWSGPPTDTQYF	TGTGCCAGCAGTTTATGGTCCGGGCCGCCCACAGATACGCAGTATTTT
TRBD2	few	TRBV4-3	TRBJ2-3	CASSQTGTSATDTQYF	TGCGCCAGCAGCCAAACCGGGACTAGCGCCACAGATACGCAGTATTTT
-	-	TRBV19	TRBJ1-5	CASSSRTTFSNQPQHF	TGTGCCAGTAGTTCACGGACAACCTTTAGCAATCAGCCCCAGCATTTT
TRBD1	-	TRBV19	TRBJ2-7	CASSRRQGDSYEQYF	TGTGCCAGTAGTCGAAGACAGGGGGACTCCTACGAGCAGTACTTC
-	-	TRBV25-1	TRBJ1-4	CASSDVPGGKKLFF	TGTGCCAGCAGTGACGTCCCCGGGGGCAAAAAACTGTTTTTT
-	-	TRBV20-1	TRBJ2-3	CSARDSLPTDTQYF	TGCAGTGCGAGGGACTCGTTACCCACAGATACGCAGTATTTT
TRBD2	few	TRBV11-3	TRBJ2-3	CASSARLAGDTQYF	TGTGCCAGCAGCGCCCGACTAGCCGGAGATACGCAGTATTTT
TRBD2	few	TRBV7-9	TRBJ2-7	CASSRLAGSYEQYF	TGTGCCAGCAGCAGACTAGCGGGAAGCTACGAGCAGTACTTC
-	few	TRBV5-1	TRBJ2-7	CASSFGRGYEQYF	TGCGCCAGCAGCTTTGGCAGGGGATACGAGCAGTACTTC
-	-	TRBV7-3	TRBJ2-3	CASSPQGSDTQYF	TGTGCCAGCAGCCCACAGGGTTCGGATACGCAGTATTTT
-	few	TRBV9	TRBJ1-2	CASSVVTGHDGYTF	TGTGCCAGCAGCGTAGTAACGGGTCATGATGGCTACACCTTC
TRBD1	medium-sized	TRBV15	TRBJ2-7	CATSTRQGNEQYF	TGTGCCACCAGCACAAGACAGGGGAACGAGCAGTACTTC
TRBD2	-	TRBV7-2	TRBJ2-3	CASSLNGPSGGLADTQYF	TGTGCCAGCAGCTTAAATGGTCCTAGCGGGGGTTTGGCGGATACGCAGTATTTT
TRBD2	few	TRBV6-4	TRBJ2-3	CASSRTSGSSTDTQYF	TGTGCCAGCAGTAGGACTAGCGGGAGTAGCACAGATACGCAGTATTTT
-	few	TRBV9	TRBJ1-6	CASSVGRSQGNSPLHF	TGTGCCAGCAGCGTAGGTAGGAGTCAGGGAAATTCACCCCTCCACTTT
-	-	TRBV12-3/TRBV12-4	TRBJ1-5	CASSFSAGPGSQPQHF	TGTGCCAGCAGTTTTAGTGCGGGCCCCGGCAGCCAGCCCCAGCATTTT
-	-	TRBV7-8	TRBJ1-5	CASSPVTGNQPQHF	TGTGCCAGCAGCCCCGTTACAGGGAATCAGCCCCAGCATTTT
-	-	TRBV11-3	TRBJ2-5	CASSNRGKQETQYF	TGTGCCAGCAGCAATCGGGGGAAACAAGAGACCCAGTACTTC
-	medium-sized	TRBV24-1	TRBJ1-5	CATSDSGVSSNQPQHF	TGTGCCACCAGTGATTCAGGGGTTAGTAGCAATCAGCCCCAGCATTTT
-	few	TRBV15	TRBJ1-1	CATSRDPLVEAFF	TGTGCCACCAGCAGAGATCCCCTGGTAGAAGCTTTCTTT
-	few	TRBV5-3	TRBJ2-7	CASSLTLGEQYF	TGTGCCAGCAGCTTGACATTGGGGGAGCAGTACTTC
-	-	TRBV28	TRBJ2-7	CASRQTAYEQYF	TGTGCCAGCAGACAGACTGCCTACGAGCAGTACTTC
-	few	TRBV11-2	TRBJ1-1	CASSLAHGNTEAFF	TGTGCCAGCAGCTTAGCCCATGGGAACACTGAAGCTTTCTTT
TRBD2	-	TRBV5-1	TRBJ2-3	CASRQAGAKGDTQYF	TGCGCCAGCAGACAAGCGGGGGCCAAGGGGGATACGCAGTATTTT
TRBD2	-	TRBV28	TRBJ2-5	CASSPSGLAGGEETQYF	TGTGCCAGCAGTCCCTCGGGACTAGCGGGGGGGGAAGAGACCCAGTACTTC
-	-	TRBV6-4	TRBJ2-7	CASSPGPSYEQYF	TGTGCCAGCAGTCCTGGACCTTCCTACGAGCAGTACTTC
TRBD2	-	TRBV5-1	TRBJ2-1	CASSLGAGGRNEQFF	TGCGCCAGCAGCTTGGGGGCGGGGGGGCGCAATGAGCAGTTCTTC
-	-	TRBV18	TRBJ1-6	CASFLSYNSPLHF	TGTGCCAGCTTCCTCTCCTATAATTCACCCCTCCACTTT